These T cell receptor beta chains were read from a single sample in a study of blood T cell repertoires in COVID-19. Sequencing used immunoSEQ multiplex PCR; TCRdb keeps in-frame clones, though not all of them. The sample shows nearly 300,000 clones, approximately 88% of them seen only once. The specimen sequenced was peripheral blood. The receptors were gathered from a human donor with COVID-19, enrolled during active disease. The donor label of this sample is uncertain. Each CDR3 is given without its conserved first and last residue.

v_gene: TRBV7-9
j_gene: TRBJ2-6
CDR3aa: ASSSRWETAGANVLT

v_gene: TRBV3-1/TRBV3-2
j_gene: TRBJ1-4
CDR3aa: ASSQQTGLSEKLF

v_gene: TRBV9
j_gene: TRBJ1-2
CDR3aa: ASSVTPQGRYGYT

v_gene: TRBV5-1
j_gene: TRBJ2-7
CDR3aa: ASSWDSTYEQY

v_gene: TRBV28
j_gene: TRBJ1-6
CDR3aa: ASSSIGTANNSPLH

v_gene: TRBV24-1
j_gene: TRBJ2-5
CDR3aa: ATSWGGAETQY

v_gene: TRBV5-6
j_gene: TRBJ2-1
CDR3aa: ASSAGRALEQF

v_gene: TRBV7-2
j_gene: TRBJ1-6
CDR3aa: ASSLARGFDSPLH

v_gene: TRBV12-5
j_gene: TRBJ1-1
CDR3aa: ASASTGYAF

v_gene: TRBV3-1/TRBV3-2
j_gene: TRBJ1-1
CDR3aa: ASCPGANTEAF

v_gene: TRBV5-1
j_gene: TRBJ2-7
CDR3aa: ASSLAPGQGHEQY

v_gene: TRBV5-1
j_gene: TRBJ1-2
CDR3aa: ASSPSQGGYGYT

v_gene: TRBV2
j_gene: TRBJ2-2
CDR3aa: ASTEGLAPGELF

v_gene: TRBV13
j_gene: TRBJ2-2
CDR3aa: ASSYSSSGEVTGELF

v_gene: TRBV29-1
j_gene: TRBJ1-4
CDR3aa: SVGGLAGGGYNEKLF

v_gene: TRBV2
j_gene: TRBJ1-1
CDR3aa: ASSKRTGGGTEAF

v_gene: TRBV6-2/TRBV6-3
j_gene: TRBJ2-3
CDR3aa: ASSYSASGNTDTQY

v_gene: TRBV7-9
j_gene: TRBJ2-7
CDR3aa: ASSLETGGYEQY

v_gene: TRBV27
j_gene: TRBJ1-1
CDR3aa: ASSPNPGQTEAF

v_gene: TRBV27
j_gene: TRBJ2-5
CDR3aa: ASSRGVQETQY

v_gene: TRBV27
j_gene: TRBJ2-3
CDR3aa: ASSLRVAGGRTDTQY

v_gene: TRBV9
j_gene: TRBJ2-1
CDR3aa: ASSVSPRGNEQF

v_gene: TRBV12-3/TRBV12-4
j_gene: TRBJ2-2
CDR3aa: ASSLGGVGELF

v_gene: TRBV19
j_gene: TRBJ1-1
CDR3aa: ASRNDRGLYGTEAF

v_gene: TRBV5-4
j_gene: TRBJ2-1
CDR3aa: ASSFLAGSYNEQF

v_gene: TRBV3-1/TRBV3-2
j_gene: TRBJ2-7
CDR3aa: ASSKLQGFDEQY

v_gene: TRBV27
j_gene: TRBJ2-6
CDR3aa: ASSRDRGSGANVLT

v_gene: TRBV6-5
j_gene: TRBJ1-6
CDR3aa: ASSNGRGGNSPLH

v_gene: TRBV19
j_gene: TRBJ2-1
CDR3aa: ASSVSGNSYNEQF

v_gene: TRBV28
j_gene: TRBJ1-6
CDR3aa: ASSPHVGGNNSPLH

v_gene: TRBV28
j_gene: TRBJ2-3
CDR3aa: ASSLSRDRGMRDTQY

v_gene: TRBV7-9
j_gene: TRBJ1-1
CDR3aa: ASSPGQANTEAF

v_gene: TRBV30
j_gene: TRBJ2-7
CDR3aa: AWAGQGEEQY

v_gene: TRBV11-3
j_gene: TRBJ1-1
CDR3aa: ASSKRTGENTEAF

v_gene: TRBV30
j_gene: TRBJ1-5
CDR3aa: AWSIGQGQPQH

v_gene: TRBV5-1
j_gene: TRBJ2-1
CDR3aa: ASSSLAEAYNEQF

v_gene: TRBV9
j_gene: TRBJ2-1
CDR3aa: ASSASGRSVYEQF

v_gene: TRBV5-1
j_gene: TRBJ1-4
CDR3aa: ASSLGQGTNEKLF

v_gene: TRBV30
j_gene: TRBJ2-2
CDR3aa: AWSVQGGLF

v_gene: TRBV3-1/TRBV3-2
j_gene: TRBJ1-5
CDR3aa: ASSQEPTGARSNQPQH

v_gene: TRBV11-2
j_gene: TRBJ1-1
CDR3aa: ASSKGQGGNTEAF

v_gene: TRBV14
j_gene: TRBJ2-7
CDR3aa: ASSPNGQAPYEQY

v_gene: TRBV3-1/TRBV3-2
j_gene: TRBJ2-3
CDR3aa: ASSQDPAGKTDTQY

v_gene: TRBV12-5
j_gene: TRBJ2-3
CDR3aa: ASGTLADLDTQY

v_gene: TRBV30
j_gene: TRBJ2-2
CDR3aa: AWSWSGGYRDPPIGELF

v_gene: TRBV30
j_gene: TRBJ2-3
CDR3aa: ARSGVGGTDTQY

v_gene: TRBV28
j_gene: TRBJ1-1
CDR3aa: ASSRDREGF

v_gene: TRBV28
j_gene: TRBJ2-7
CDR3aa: ASRRAYEQY

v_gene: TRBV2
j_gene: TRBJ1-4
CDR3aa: ASRAFTEKLF

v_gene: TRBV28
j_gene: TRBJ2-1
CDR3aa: ANPGQGGNEQF

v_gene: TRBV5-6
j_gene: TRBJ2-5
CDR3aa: ASSLVASRETQY